Sequencing of this T cell receptor beta chain was carried out in a study of cytomegalovirus exposure and HLA in healthy donors. Study-wide points: Later genetic work tied a missense DCLRE1C variant to beta-chain V and J trimming.

PCR amplification relied on 60 Vbeta primers (plus 13 Jbeta primers). Clones were sequenced by immunoSEQ multiplex PCR, and TCRdb holds only the in-frame ones, with some missing. Of approximately 70,000 clones listed, around 76% are singletons. With regard to this clone: The antigen is unknown.

The length of the CDR3 is 13 residues. Trimming removed 5 bases from V and 6 bases from J, with 14 bases in between. The germline gives CDR1 GTSNPN, CDR2 SVGIG (reference sequence). The receptor comes from a woman aged 25 to 39 in good health and CMV-seropositive. The sample consisted of PBMCs. The chain is built from TRBV30 and TRBJ2-1; tentative D call: TRBD2 (5 bases). This chain's CDR3 is CAWAIRGINEQFF. DNA of the CDR3: TGTGCCTGGGCAATTCGGGGAATCAATGAGCAGTTCTTC.